Reported below is one T cell receptor (beta chain). Its cognate antigen is unknown. The sample comes from a study of cytotoxic CD8 clonotypes in ibrutinib-treated CLL. Study background: The patients, some 12 relapsed/refractory and approximately 15 treatment-naive, included fewer than 18 who were IGHV unmutated. The authors obtained response samples at a median of about 12 months of treatment, range 6 to 36.

Germline V gene lookup returns CDR1 MGHRA and CDR2 YSYEKL. V was clipped by 0 bases and J by 3 bases, with 7 bases between them. This CDR3 has 14 residues. Study-wide results and caveats: Clonality grew at ibrutinib response; at progression, it decreased back toward baseline. Treatment left the uncommon public clonotypes either contracted or stable in frequency.

Sequencing used immunoSEQ multiplex PCR; TCRdb keeps in-frame clones, though not all of them. The table has some 200,000 clones, just over 70% seen once. The starting material was PBMCs, obtained after 12 months of ibrutinib treatment. This sequence originates from a human donor with chronic lymphocytic leukemia. The J gene is TRBJ2-3, the V gene TRBV4-1; D perhaps matches TRBD1 (6 bases). The CDR3 reads CASSQDQGTDTQYF. The CDR3 nucleotides are TGCGCCAGCAGCCAAGATCAGGGGACAGATACGCAGTATTTT.